This T cell receptor beta chain was captured by sequencing in a study of cytomegalovirus exposure and HLA in healthy donors. Study-wide results and limits: Highly shared variants forming one cluster were likely a sequencing artifact.

Use of 60 Vbeta and 13 Jbeta primers characterized the PCR. Clones were sequenced by immunoSEQ multiplex PCR, and TCRdb holds only the in-frame ones, with some missing. The sample has some 130,000 clones; 66% are singletons. This clone was observed a few times. Its target is unknown. The CDR3 contains 15 residues. Deletions cut 0 bases from V and 0 bases from J, with 8 bases between. Germline CDR1 reads MNHEY; CDR2 reads SMNVEV (reference sequence). This clonotype was sampled from a human donor in good health. Sequenced input: PBMCs. J is TRBJ1-1 and V is TRBV27; D is uncertain. CDR3 in amino acids: CASSLSEGMNTEAFF. The DNA for the CDR3 is TGTGCCAGCAGTTTATCGGAGGGAATGAACACTGAAGCTTTCTTT.